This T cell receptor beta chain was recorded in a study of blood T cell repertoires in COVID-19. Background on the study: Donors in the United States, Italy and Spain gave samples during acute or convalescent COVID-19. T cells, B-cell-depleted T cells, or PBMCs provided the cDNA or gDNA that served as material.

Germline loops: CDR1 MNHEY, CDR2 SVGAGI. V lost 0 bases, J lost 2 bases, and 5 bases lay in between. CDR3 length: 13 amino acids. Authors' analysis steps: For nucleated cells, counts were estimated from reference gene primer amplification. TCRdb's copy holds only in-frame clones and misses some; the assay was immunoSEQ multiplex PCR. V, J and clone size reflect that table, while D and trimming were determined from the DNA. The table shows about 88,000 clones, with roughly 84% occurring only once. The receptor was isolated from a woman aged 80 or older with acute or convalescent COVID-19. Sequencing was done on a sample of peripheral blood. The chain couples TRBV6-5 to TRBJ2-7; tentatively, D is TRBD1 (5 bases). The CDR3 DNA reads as TGTGCCAGCAGTTACTCAGGGGCCTACGAGCAGTACTTC. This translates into CASSYSGAYEQYF.